The 21 T cell receptor beta chains given below trace back to one sample, sequenced in a study of blood T cell repertoires in COVID-19 (dated by TCRdb to 2019 to 2021). Receptor amplification or capture employed the immunoSEQ multiplex PCR assay. TCRdb's version of the immuneACCESS table is confined to in-frame rearrangements and falls short of the full clone set. An unresolved V gene accounts for under half of the shortfall where checked; the remainder is of unknown origin. Across this sample there are around 200,000 clones, with about four fifths seen only once. Roughly 8.2% of the sample is taken by the ten largest. Input material: peripheral blood. The receptors originated from a woman aged 45-59 years with acute or convalescent COVID-19.

The rearrangement uses TRBV2 and TRBJ2-3; 7 positions agree with TRBD1. V dropped 7 bases and J dropped 8; count of bases not matched to a gene: 9. The CDR3 runs 13 residues. CDR1 SNHLY and CDR2 FYNNEI come from the germline V gene. The CDR3 nucleotides read TGTGCCAGCAATCCACAGGGGTTCGGTACGCAGTATTTT. This encodes CASNPQGFGTQYF.

The J gene is TRBJ1-6, the V gene TRBV3-1 (or the pseudogene TRBV3-2); TRBD1 is a possible D gene (6 bases). This CDR3 is 15 amino acids long. Trimming pared 6 bases from V and 7 bases from J, leaving 16 bases between. Germline V lookup: CDR1 LGHDT, CDR2 YNNKEL (reference sequence). In DNA form, the CDR3 reads TGTGCCAGCAGAAATACCGGGACACGAAATTCACCCCTCCACTTT. This sequence encodes CASRNTGTRNSPLHF.

The chain links TRBV27 to TRBJ2-1; D perhaps matches TRBD2 (6 bases). This CDR3 comprises 16 residues. Trimming pared 1 base from V and 3 bases from J, leaving 13 bases between. Germline-derived CDR1 and CDR2 are MNHEY and SMNVEV (reference sequence). The CDR3 region has the DNA TGTGCCAGCAGTTTATATCTAGCGACTTACTACAATGAGCAGTTCTTC. Protein: CASSLYLATYYNEQFF.

The chain employs TRBV19 and TRBJ2-1, with 10 bases aligning to TRBD2. The CDR3 sequence is 14 residues long. Germline CDR1 LNHDA, CDR2 SQIVND (reference sequence). Trimming took 6 bases from V and 3 from J; bases not matched to a gene: 2. The CDR3 region is CASSGTSDYNEQFF. The CDR3 DNA reads TGTGCCAGTAGCGGGACTAGCGACTACAATGAGCAGTTCTTC.

V and J are TRBV28 and TRBJ1-1, with unresolved D. Germline assignment: CDR1 MDHEN and CDR2 SYDVKM. Trimming pared 2 bases from V and 9 bases from J, leaving 10 bases between. This CDR3 region has 12 residues. The CDR3 here is CASSLLSSKAFF. In nucleotides, the CDR3 is TGTGCCAGCAGTTTACTGAGCTCTAAAGCTTTCTTT.

The gene calls are TRBV5-6 and TRBJ1-1; D is unclear. In germline, CDR1 is SGHDT, CDR2 YYEEEE. Trimming took 3 bases from V and 1 from J, leaving 13 bases between them. The CDR3 sequence is 15 residues long. The CDR3 region is CASSSGLTGNTEAFF. The CDR3 DNA reads as TGTGCCAGCAGCTCTGGGTTGACGGGGAACACTGAAGCTTTCTTT.

This clone has only one observation. V is TRBV5-1 and J is TRBJ2-2; D may match TRBD1 or TRBD2 (6 bases each). The CDR3 is made up of 15 amino acids. Germline CDR1 is SGHRS and CDR2 is YFSETQ. The ends were cut back, 4 bases at V and 3 bases at J, with 13 bases in the middle. As DNA, the CDR3 is TGCGCCAGCAGCCTGGCGGGACAAGACACCGGGGAGCTGTTTTTT. Encoded protein: CASSLAGQDTGELFF.

Only one count was recorded for this clone. The chain employs TRBV10-3 and TRBJ1-3, with TRBD1 matching over 9 bases. Germline V CDR1 and CDR2: ENHRY, SYGVKD. The CDR3 is 15 residues long. The trim removed 6 bases at V and 4 bases at J, leaving 7 bases unmatched. The chain's CDR3 is CAIRPTGGPGNTIYF. For the CDR3, the DNA is TGTGCCATCAGACCCACAGGGGGCCCAGGAAACACCATATATTTT.

CDR3 residues: CASSKGAGEKLFF. The CDR3 DNA sequence: TGTGCCAGTAGTAAGGGGGCAGGTGAAAAACTGTTTTTT. V and J are TRBV19 and TRBJ1-4, with 7 bases identical to TRBD1. Trimming at V came to 4 bases and at J to 7 bases, leaving 3 bases not matched to a gene. This CDR3 has 13 residues. CDR1 LNHDA and CDR2 SQIVND come from the germline V gene (reference sequence).

The chain is built from TRBV24-1 and TRBJ2-1, with TRBD2 matching over 13 bases. Germline V gene lookup returns CDR1 KGHDR and CDR2 SFDVKD. The CDR3 extends over 14 amino acids. V lost 9 bases to trimming and J lost 7 bases; unmatched junction nucleotides: 5. The CDR3 sequence: CATGPGLAGNEQFF. The CDR3 bases are TGTGCCACCGGACCGGGACTAGCGGGGAATGAGCAGTTCTTC.

This clone was detected only once. The chain employs TRBV24-1 and TRBJ2-3; D is unclear. V lost 5 bases, J lost 1 base, and 12 bases lay in between. Germline V gives CDR1 KGHDR, CDR2 SFDVKD. CDR3 size: 15 residues. The CDR3: CATSGAQTGTDTQYF. Written as DNA, the CDR3 is TGTGCCACCAGTGGTGCGCAGACTGGCACAGATACGCAGTATTTT.

The rearrangement uses TRBV5-1 and TRBJ2-5, with 7 bases aligning to TRBD1. Germline CDR1 is SGHRS and CDR2 is YFSETQ. Trimming removed 4 bases from V and 7 bases from J; junction bases left unmatched: 10. This CDR3 is 14 amino acids long. CDR3 nucleotide sequence: TGCGCCAGCAGCCCCGGGACAGCCGATGCGACCCAGTACTTC. Its protein product is CASSPGTADATQYF.

The V gene is TRBV3-1 (or the pseudogene TRBV3-2), the J gene TRBJ1-3; no firm D call. V lost 2 bases, J lost 0 bases, and 8 bases lay in between. Germline V lookup: CDR1 LGHDT, CDR2 YNNKEL (reference sequence). CDR3 size: 15 residues. The CDR3 is CASSQSGSSGNTIYF. The CDR3 DNA reads TGTGCCAGCAGCCAATCTGGGAGCTCTGGAAACACCATATATTTT.

This chain links TRBV9 with TRBJ1-1; 7 bases map to TRBD1. Germline CDR1 and CDR2: SGDLS and YYNGEE. The CDR3 spans 14 residues. Losses at the gene ends were 3 bases for V and 5 bases for J; bases not matched to a gene: 7. Here the CDR3 reads CASSEEGQTTEAFF. In DNA, the CDR3 is TGTGCCAGCAGCGAGGAGGGACAGACAACTGAAGCTTTCTTT.

This clone has just one count. This sequence joins TRBV7-9 and TRBJ2-3; 10 bases match TRBD2. The CDR3 has 16 residues. Trimming took 5 bases from V and 3 from J; bases not matched to a gene: 8. Germline CDR1 SEHNR, CDR2 FQNEAQ (reference sequence). The CDR3 loop is CASSLRLAGDTDTQYF. The DNA for the CDR3 is TGTGCCAGCAGCCTTCGGCTAGCGGGAGATACAGATACGCAGTATTTT. The full variable domain, its missing parts supplied by reference TRBV7-9 and TRBJ2-3, is DTGVSQNPRHKITKRGQNVTFRCDPISEHNRLYWYRQTLGQGPEFLTYFQNEAQLEKSRLLSDRFSAERPKGSFSTLEIQRTEQGDSAMYLCASSLRLAGDTDTQYFGPGTRLTVL.

V is TRBV19 and J is TRBJ2-3, with unresolved D. The CDR3 sequence is 14 residues long. Trimming cost V 2 bases and J 2 bases, with 8 bases left between them. Germline values: CDR1 LNHDA, CDR2 SQIVND (reference sequence). The DNA for the CDR3 is TGTGCCAGTAGTATAAGAGGAGACACAGATACGCAGTATTTT. It specifies CASSIRGDTDTQYF.

The chain links TRBV30 to TRBJ2-2; the D is unclear. This CDR3 spans 12 amino acids. The V end was cut by 3 bases, the J end by 6 bases, with 8 bases between. Germline lookup yields CDR1 GTSNPN and CDR2 SVGIG (reference sequence). CDR3 in amino acids: CAWSRSAGELFF. Here the CDR3 DNA reads TGTGCCTGGAGCCGGAGCGCCGGGGAGCTGTTTTTT. The variable domain in full, completed from reference TRBV30 and TRBJ2-2, reads SQTIHQWPATLVQPVGSPLSLECTVEGTSNPNLYWYRQAAGRGLQLLFYSVGIGQISSEVPQNLSASRPQDRQFILSSKKLLLSDSGFYLCAWSRSAGELFFGEGSRLTVL.

This chain joins TRBV11-2 and TRBJ2-5; TRBD1 agrees at 8 bases. CDR1 is SGHAT, CDR2 FQNNGV, per germline. The CDR3 is made up of 14 amino acids. The ends lost 6 bases at V and 5 bases at J; junction bases unmatched: 8. This CDR3 is CASRNRQGSETQYF. CDR3 nucleotide sequence: TGTGCCAGCAGGAATAGACAGGGGTCGGAGACCCAGTACTTC.

This clone appeared a single time. This chain connects TRBV6-5 to TRBJ2-5, with no clear D. The germline V gene encodes CDR1 MNHEY and CDR2 SVGAGI. V was clipped by 6 bases and J by 7 bases, with 15 bases between them. The CDR3 totals 13 residues. The CDR3 protein is CASRSTEIRTQYF. The CDR3 nucleotides are TGTGCCAGCAGATCTACAGAAATCAGGACCCAGTACTTC.

This clone was seen once. CDR3: CASSQIDRPRYGYTF. The CDR3 DNA sequence: TGTGCCAGCAGCCAAATCGACAGGCCACGCTATGGCTACACCTTC. This chain uses TRBV14 with TRBJ1-2; D is perhaps TRBD1 (6 bases). Trimming took off 2 bases at V and 4 bases at J, with 14 bases between the two ends. This CDR3 is built from 15 residues. From germline, CDR1 is SGHDN and CDR2 FVKESK.

This clone was seen a single time. V is TRBV25-1 and J is TRBJ1-4, with 8 nucleotides matching TRBD1. Trimming took 7 bases from V and 7 from J; bases not matched to a gene: 5. The CDR3 is made up of 13 amino acids. Looked up from germline, CDR1 is MGHDK and CDR2 is SYGVNS. The CDR3 here is CASTETGVEKLFF. In nucleotides, the CDR3 is TGTGCCAGCACGGAGACAGGGGTTGAAAAACTGTTTTTT. The complete variable domain, with remaining parts taken from reference TRBV25-1 and TRBJ1-4, reads EADIYQTPRYLVIGTGKKITLECSQTMGHDKMYWYQQDPGMELHLIHYSYGVNSTEKGDLSSESTVSRIRTEHFPLTLESARPSHTSQYLCASTETGVEKLFFGSGTQLSVL.